Below are 20 T cell receptor beta chains sequenced from a single sample in a study of radiation and T cells in renal cell carcinoma. The time point denotes: blood 2 weeks post-SBRT. Treatment meaning: 15 Gy SBRT to primary tumor, nephrectomy 4 weeks later. The protocol was immunoSEQ multiplex PCR, while the TCRdb copy is restricted to in-frame clones and leaves out a portion. The data hold 120,000 or so clones, with 65% to 85% observed a single time. The starting material was blood, obtained from a patient whose treatment included radiotherapy and nephrectomy. The receptors originated from a man in his forties or fifties with renal cell carcinoma.

V and J are TRBV5-1 and TRBJ2-7, with D perhaps TRBD1 (5 bases). CDR1 is SGHRS, CDR2 YFSETQ, per germline. Trimming took off 0 bases at V and 3 bases at J, with 10 bases between the two ends. The CDR3 sequence is 14 residues long. CDR3 in DNA: TGCGCCAGCAGCTTGGAGGGGATGGGCTACGAGCAGTACTTC. Translating it yields CASSLEGMGYEQYF. Full variable domain (remainder filled in from reference TRBV5-1 and TRBJ2-7): KAGVTQTPRYLIKTRGQQVTLSCSPISGHRSVSWYQQTPGQGLQFLFEYFSETQRNKGNFPGRFSGRQFSNSRSEMNVSTLELGDSALYLCASSLEGMGYEQYFGPGTRLTVT.

This CDR3 is CASSDGAPYGYTF. The CDR3 coding sequence is TGTGCCAGCAGTGATGGGGCCCCCTATGGCTACACCTTC. The V gene is TRBV25-1, the J gene TRBJ1-2, with D possibly being TRBD1 (5 bases). Trimming stripped 3 bases from V and 4 bases from J, with 9 bases between. Germline loops: CDR1 MGHDK, CDR2 SYGVNS. This CDR3 is 13 amino acids long.

The V gene is TRBV13, the J gene TRBJ2-3, with TRBD1 matching over 7 bases. This CDR3 spans 16 amino acids. J gave up 4 bases and V 5 bases, and 12 bases lay outside the gene matches. CDR1 is PRHDT, CDR2 FYEKMQ, per germline (reference sequence). DNA of the CDR3: TGTGCCAGCAGCCCCCGACAGGGTAGTTGGGCAGATACGCAGTATTTT. Protein sequence: CASSPRQGSWADTQYF.

The rearrangement joins TRBV29-1 to TRBJ2-3, with 9 bases matching TRBD1. V trimming: 3 bases; J trimming: 4 bases; junction bases outside the gene matches: 2. The length of the CDR3 is 13 residues. Germline loops: CDR1 SQVTM, CDR2 ANQGSEA. The CDR3 loop reads CSVDTGGADTQYF. The CDR3 DNA follows: TGCAGCGTTGACACAGGGGGCGCAGATACGCAGTATTTT.

This chain uses TRBV5-4 with TRBJ2-7; 8 nucleotides agree with TRBD2. Trimming cost V 3 bases and J 4 bases; bases outside gene matches: 9. Germline CDR1 is SGHNT and CDR2 is YYREEE (reference sequence). The CDR3 totals 15 residues. DNA for the CDR3: TGTGCCAGCAGCTCGACCGTCGGGGGGGCTTACGAGCAGTACTTC. Translated: CASSSTVGGAYEQYF.

This clone was found once. The chain carries TRBV28 and TRBJ2-7; possibly TRBD1 for D (6 bases). V lost 2 bases, J lost 2 bases, and 7 bases lay in between. Per germline, CDR1 MDHEN and CDR2 SYDVKM. The CDR3 is 13 amino acids. The CDR3 reads CASSLGGPYEQYF. DNA of the CDR3: TGTGCCAGCAGTTTAGGGGGCCCCTACGAGCAGTACTTC. Drawing the rest from reference TRBV28 and TRBJ2-7, the complete variable domain is DVKVTQSSRYLVKRTGEKVFLECVQDMDHENMFWYRQDPGLGLRLIYFSYDVKMKEKGDIPEGYSVSREKKERFSLILESASTNQTSMYLCASSLGGPYEQYFGPGTRLTVT.

V usage is TRBV9 and J usage is TRBJ2-5; D remains ambiguous. This CDR3 is 14 amino acids long. Per the germline V gene, CDR1 is SGDLS and CDR2 is YYNGEE. V was cut by 0 bases and J by 2 bases, with 8 bases left in between. The CDR3 DNA reads as TGTGCCAGCAGCGTAGGATACGAACAAGAGACCCAGTACTTC. Its translation: CASSVGYEQETQYF.

With respect to this clone: The junction does not match germline at one end; this may be a read error. The chain has TRBV7-7 and TRBJ2-5, with TRBD1 matching 7 bases. The CDR3 covers 14 residues. CDR1 and CDR2 from the germline V gene are SSHAT and FNYEAQ (reference sequence). Written as DNA, the CDR3 is TGTGCTAGCAGTTACGGACAGGCCGACGGGTCCCAGTACTTC. This gives the protein CASSYGQADGSQYF.

The chain has TRBV11-3 and TRBJ2-7; 8 nucleotides line up with TRBD1. Trimming cost V 5 bases and J 1 base; bases outside gene matches: 7. The germline CDR1 and CDR2 sequences are SGHNT and YENEEA. The CDR3 sequence is 15 residues long. The CDR3 DNA reads TGTGCCAGCAGCCCCGGGACAGGCGATTCCTACGAGCAGTACTTC. Protein sequence: CASSPGTGDSYEQYF.

For the CDR3, the DNA is TGTGCCATCACAGCGGGGGGGCAAGATACGCAGTATTTT. The encoded protein is CAITAGGQDTQYF. The chain has TRBV10-3 and TRBJ2-3, with 10 nucleotides matching TRBD2. V shed 7 bases and J 5 bases; nucleotides not matched to a gene: 3. The CDR3 loop spans 13 amino acids. Germline V lookup: CDR1 ENHRY, CDR2 SYGVKD.

The J gene is TRBJ2-5, the V gene TRBV4-1; tentatively, D is TRBD2 (5 bases). This CDR3 region has 14 residues. V dropped 4 bases and J dropped 5 bases, with 14 bases sitting between them. Germline V gene lookup returns CDR1 MGHRA and CDR2 YSYEKL. CDR3 nucleotides: TGCGCCAGCAGCCGGGGTGAGGGAAGGGAGACCCAGTACTTC. Protein product: CASSRGEGRETQYF.

Concerning this clone: This same CDR3 is encoded by further DNA sequences in the sample. V is TRBV30 and J is TRBJ1-4, with 10 nucleotides matching TRBD1. Per germline, CDR1 GTSNPN and CDR2 SVGIG (reference sequence). V trimming: 2 bases; J trimming: 6 bases; junction bases outside the gene matches: 3. This CDR3 has 14 amino acids. CDR3 sequence: CAWSSGTGDEKLFF. The CDR3 DNA follows: TGTGCCTGGAGTTCCGGGACAGGGGATGAAAAACTGTTTTTT.

The CDR3, as DNA: TGTGCCTGGACGACAGGGGGTACGGAGACCCAGTACTTC. Encoded protein: CAWTTGGTETQYF. The chain carries TRBV30 and TRBJ2-5; 9 nucleotides match TRBD1. Germline values: CDR1 GTSNPN, CDR2 SVGIG (reference sequence). CDR3 size: 13 residues. With 4 bases clipped from V and 5 bases from J, the junction kept 5 bases outside the gene matches.

As concerns this clone: Mismatch with germline at one junction end may stem from a read error. This chain joins TRBV11-2 and TRBJ2-1; 8 nucleotides line up with TRBD2. This CDR3 is built from 11 residues. Germline CDR1 and CDR2: SGHAT and FQNNGV. The CDR3 here is CASSLAGGPLF. The CDR3 bases are TGTGCCAGCAGCTTAGCGGGAGGGCCGCTCTTC.

The rearrangement uses TRBV9 and TRBJ2-3; D possibly matches TRBD1 or TRBD2 (5 bases each). The V gene lost 4 bases and the J gene lost 0 bases, with 15 bases spanning the gap. CDR1 SGDLS and CDR2 YYNGEE come from the germline V gene. The CDR3 contains 16 residues. The chain's CDR3 is CASSPQMGPSTDTQYF. In DNA form, the CDR3 reads TGTGCCAGCAGCCCGCAGATGGGACCTAGCACAGATACGCAGTATTTT.

There are a few counts of this clone. The chain is built from TRBV6-1 and TRBJ2-5; D perhaps matches TRBD2 (7 bases). Germline lookup yields CDR1 MNHNS and CDR2 SASEGT. The length of the CDR3 is 13 residues. V gave up 4 bases and J gave up 5 bases, with 11 bases separating them. CDR3 region: CASSVKGGETQYF. In DNA form, the CDR3 reads TGTGCCAGCAGTGTTAAGGGGGGGGAGACCCAGTACTTC.

Concerning this clone: In the same sample, other DNA sequences code for this CDR3. The rearrangement joins TRBV5-1 to TRBJ1-1; D is unresolved. In germline, CDR1 is SGHRS, CDR2 YFSETQ. This CDR3 has 13 residues. The V gene lost 0 bases and the J gene lost 2 bases, with 5 bases spanning the gap. CDR3 in DNA: TGCGCCAGCAGCTTGGGGGGTAACACTGAAGCTTTCTTT. This sequence encodes CASSLGGNTEAFF.

Points on this clone: The junction departs from germline at one end; a sequencing error may be responsible. The J gene is TRBJ2-7, the V gene TRBV2, with 9 nucleotides matching TRBD1. Looked up from germline, CDR1 is SNHLY and CDR2 is FYNNEI. The CDR3 has 15 amino acids. The CDR3 region is CASSKSHGQGLPLNF. The CDR3 nucleotides read TGTGCCAGCAGTAAGTCCCACGGACAGGGGTTGCCGTTGAACTTC.

This clone was counted a few times. This sequence joins TRBV4-1 and TRBJ2-1; D perhaps matches TRBD1 (5 bases). The V gene lost 3 bases and the J gene lost 4 bases, with 19 bases spanning the gap. Germline CDR1 is MGHRA and CDR2 is YSYEKL. This CDR3 region has 17 residues. CDR3 DNA sequence: TGCGCCAGCAGCCATAAGGGCGACAGTTCGTCGTACAATGAGCAGTTCTTC. This encodes CASSHKGDSSSYNEQFF.

V usage is TRBV7-9 and J usage is TRBJ1-4; TRBD1 matches at 7 bases. Germline loops: CDR1 SEHNR, CDR2 FQNEAQ (reference sequence). Trimming removed 5 bases from V and 5 bases from J; junction bases left unmatched: 11. The CDR3 spans 16 residues. This CDR3 reads CASSVGQQDLNEKLFF. The CDR3 DNA follows: TGTGCCAGCAGCGTGGGACAGCAGGACTTGAATGAAAAACTGTTTTTT. The complete variable domain, with remaining parts taken from reference TRBV7-9 and TRBJ1-4, reads DTGVSQNPRHKITKRGQNVTFRCDPISEHNRLYWYRQTLGQGPEFLTYFQNEAQLEKSRLLSDRFSAERPKGSFSTLEIQRTEQGDSAMYLCASSVGQQDLNEKLFFGSGTQLSVL.